What follows are 7 T cell receptor beta chains derived from one specimen sequenced in a study of OX40 agonist ivuxolimab in advanced cancers. TCRdb's copy holds only in-frame clones and misses some; the assay was immunoSEQ multiplex PCR. The table includes tens of thousands of clones, around 83% detected once. The source material was CD4+ or CD8+ T cells sorted from blood, sampled in a trial of the OX40 agonist ivuxolimab. The receptor set was obtained from an adult with an advanced solid tumor such as melanoma, head and neck, liver or kidney cancer.

This rearrangement joins TRBV10-3 to TRBJ2-5; 7 bases map to TRBD1. The J call may not be correct, given that the DNA end is closer to TRBJ2-7. The CDR3 has 15 residues. CDR1 ENHRY and CDR2 SYGVKD come from the germline V gene. The CDR3 bases are TGTGCCATCAGTGAGTCCGGACAGGAGTTCTACGAGCAGTACTTC. Translating gives CAISESGQEFYEQYF.

This clone was counted once. The chain is built from TRBV5-1 and TRBJ2-3, with D unclear. V dropped 8 bases and J dropped 0 bases, with 10 bases sitting between them. The CDR3 has 13 residues. Germline V CDR1 and CDR2: SGHRS, YFSETQ. The CDR3 DNA reads as TGCGCCAGTATTAGCCAAAGCACAGATACGCAGTATTTT. This encodes CASISQSTDTQYF.

The chain employs TRBV28 and TRBJ1-3; D is unresolved. The V gene lost 2 bases and the J gene lost 3 bases, with 5 bases spanning the gap. The germline V gene encodes CDR1 MDHEN and CDR2 SYDVKM. There are 13 residues in the CDR3. CDR3 in amino acids: CASSLADGNTIYF. CDR3 coding DNA: TGTGCCAGCAGTTTAGCCGATGGAAACACCATATATTTT.

The genes are TRBV7-2 and TRBJ1-4; D uncertain. Germline V lookup: CDR1 SGHTA, CDR2 FQGNSA. This CDR3 has 13 residues. V was clipped by 4 bases and J by 11 bases, with 14 bases between them. The CDR3, as DNA: TGTGCCAGCAGCTCCGTTAGGTCGGGGAAACTGTTTTTT. Translated: CASSSVRSGKLFF.

The chain joins TRBV10-3 to TRBJ2-7, with D uncertain. Germline V CDR1 and CDR2: ENHRY, SYGVKD. Between the trimmed V and J ends, which lost 2 bases and 1 base, there was a span of 3 bases. The CDR3 spans 12 residues. CDR3 sequence reads: CAISEGSYEQYF. The CDR3 region has the DNA TGTGCCATCAGTGAGGGTTCCTACGAGCAGTACTTC.

The V gene is TRBV7-3, the J gene TRBJ2-3, with 16 bases aligning to TRBD2. Per germline, CDR1 SGHTA and CDR2 FQGTGA. Trimming took 5 bases from V and 2 from J; bases not matched to a gene: 4. The length of the CDR3 is 17 residues. The CDR3 coding sequence is TGTGCCAGCAGCACTGGGACTAGCGGGAGGGCCACAGATACGCAGTATTTT. Translated, it gives CASSTGTSGRATDTQYF.

The chain has TRBV19 and TRBJ2-7, with D unresolved. Germline assignment: CDR1 LNHDA and CDR2 SQIVND (reference sequence). The V gene lost 8 bases and the J gene lost 7 bases, with 15 bases spanning the gap. The CDR3 contains 12 residues. For the CDR3, the DNA is TGTGCCAGTCGATCCCGTCTAAGTGAGCAGTACTTC. It yields the protein CASRSRLSEQYF. Combining the CDR3 with reference TRBV19 and TRBJ2-7 gives the whole variable domain DGGITQSPKYLFRKEGQNVTLSCEQNLNHDAMYWYRQDPGQGLRLIYYSQIVNDFQKGDIAEGYSVSREKKESFPLTVTSAQKNPTAFYLCASRSRLSEQYFGPGTRLTVT.